This paragraph covers one TCR beta chain sequence. This specimen belongs to a study of blood T cell repertoires in COVID-19. Study information: Both acute and convalescent COVID-19 samples were obtained from the United States, Italy and Spain. The cDNA or gDNA used as material had been derived from T cells, B-cell-depleted T cells, or PBMCs.

Original analysis: Reference gene primer amplification gave estimated nucleated cell counts. Clones were read by immunoSEQ multiplex PCR, and TCRdb kept only the in-frame ones, dropping some. V and J calls and clone size come straight from that table; D and trimming were deduced from the DNA. The sample yields fewer than 90,000 clones, approximately 88% seen once. The receptor comes from a human donor in a cohort sampled during active COVID-19. Source material: peripheral blood.

The CDR3 sequence: CAWSVSRGLEAFF. The DNA of the CDR3 is TGTGCCTGGAGTGTCTCCAGGGGTCTTGAAGCTTTCTTT. V is TRBV30 and J is TRBJ1-1, with D maybe TRBD1 (6 bases). This CDR3 is 13 amino acids long. V was pared by 0 bases and J by 7 bases, with 12 bases between. In germline, CDR1 is GTSNPN, CDR2 SVGIG (reference sequence).